This TCR beta chain was observed in a study of T cells in Graves' hyperthyroidism and ophthalmopathy. Using RNA transcripts as the source, TCR beta CDR3 regions were amplified. An initial round of RT-PCR targeting the TCR CDR3 relied on the HTBI primer set. TCRdb processed the multiplex PCR reads anew with MiXCR; each CDR3 protein has one entry. Of 500,000 to 600,000 distinct CDR3 sequences in the sample, 46% were seen once. A word on this clonotype: Its antigen is currently unknown.

Patients showing uncontrolled infection, other autoimmune disease, pregnancy or lactation were ineligible. Thyroid ultrasound, orbital computed tomography, clinical symptoms, and serum thyroxine and TRAb underpinned diagnoses. Study-wide results and limits: Ophthalmopathy was model-predicted a median roughly 6.2 months pre-onset. The majority of expanded thyroid clonotypes above 0.001 also appeared in blood.

The CDR3 has 14 amino acids. The germline CDR1 and CDR2 sequences are DFQATT and SNEGSKA (reference sequence). Trimming at V came to 4 bases and at J to 4 bases, leaving 7 bases not matched to a gene. V and J are TRBV20-1 and TRBJ2-5; TRBD1 matches 9 bases. This receptor was obtained from a young woman with Graves' hyperthyroidism. The sequencing input was peripheral blood or thyroid tissue (not recorded which). The CDR3 region is CSATTGGGGETQYF. The CDR3 DNA follows: TGCAGTGCTACAACAGGGGGCGGAGGAGAGACCCAGTACTTC.